Below are 15 T cell receptor beta chains sequenced from a single sample in a study of immune cell composition in non-small cell lung cancer (dated by TCRdb to 2017 to 2019). The library was obtained by the immunoSEQ multiplex PCR assay. TCRdb stores this immuneACCESS table with in-frame sequences only. Part of the clones is absent; in the studies checked, under half of the shortfall reflects unresolved V genes, and no reason is known for the rest. This sample holds approximately 5,000 clones; 70% to 80% were observed only once. The ten largest make up approximately 10% of the sample. Sequencing input: lung tumor tissue. The receptor source for this set is a human donor with non-small cell lung cancer.

The rearrangement links TRBV19 to TRBJ2-1, with 8 bases identical to TRBD1. Germline CDR1 is LNHDA and CDR2 is SQIVND (reference sequence). V was clipped by 5 bases and J by 3 bases; unmatched bases: 6. This CDR3 comprises 15 residues. CDR3 loop: CASSPDRAFYNEQFF. The CDR3 region has the DNA TGTGCCAGTAGTCCGGACAGGGCCTTCTACAATGAGCAGTTCTTC.

The chain carries TRBV6-6 and TRBJ1-1; D is perhaps TRBD1 (6 bases). Germline V gene data show CDR1 as MNHNY and CDR2 as SVGAGI (reference sequence). V lost 6 bases to trimming and J lost 8 bases, with 13 bases between them. CDR3 length: 12 amino acids. CDR3 protein: CASSRGWLEAFF. CDR3 DNA: TGTGCCAGCAGCAGGGGCTGGCTGGAAGCTTTCTTT.

The chain carries TRBV9 and TRBJ1-1; a possible D gene is TRBD1 (6 bases). Germline-derived CDR1 and CDR2 are SGDLS and YYNGEE. V was shortened by 4 bases and J by 1 base, with 14 bases between the two germline ends. CDR3 size: 15 residues. The CDR3 protein is CASSKGTLGNTEAFF. Written as DNA, the CDR3 is TGTGCCAGCAGCAAAGGGACACTAGGGAACACTGAAGCTTTCTTT.

This clone was observed a handful of times. J is TRBJ2-7 and V is TRBV10-3; 11 bases agree with TRBD2. The V gene's germline CDR1 is ENHRY and CDR2 SYGVKD. Germline trimming cut 8 bases from V and 0 bases from J; bases unmatched to any gene: 6. This CDR3 has 15 residues. CDR3 sequence (DNA): TGTGCCATCGGGACTAGCGGCCATAGCTCCTACGAGCAGTACTTC. Translating gives CAIGTSGHSSYEQYF.

A few counts support this clone. The CDR3 loop reads CASSQDLAPQGNQPQHF. CDR3 DNA sequence: TGTGCCAGCAGCCAAGATCTGGCCCCCCAGGGGAATCAGCCCCAGCATTTT. The V gene is TRBV4-2, the J gene TRBJ1-5, with D possibly being TRBD1 (6 bases). Germline V CDR1 and CDR2: LGHNA, YNFKEQ. This CDR3 region has 17 residues. The V gene lost 0 bases and the J gene lost 4 bases, with 16 bases spanning the gap.

This chain uses TRBV6-5 with TRBJ1-5, with D tentatively TRBD1 (5 bases). Germline loops: CDR1 MNHEY, CDR2 SVGAGI. This CDR3 region has 14 residues. The V end lost 5 bases, the J end lost 3 bases, and 11 bases lay between the germline ends. The CDR3 region is CASSKTGFNQPQHF. CDR3 in DNA: TGTGCCAGCAGTAAAACAGGCTTCAATCAGCCCCAGCATTTT.

The V call is TRBV5-8, the J call TRBJ1-2; TRBD1 is a possible D gene (5 bases). Germline CDR1 SGHTS, CDR2 YDEGEE. This CDR3 has 15 residues. The germline V and J ends were trimmed by 6 bases and 2 bases, with 17 bases remaining between them. CDR3 residues: CASTERTGPNYGYTF. Written as DNA, the CDR3 is TGTGCCAGCACCGAGCGTACAGGTCCAAACTATGGCTACACCTTC.

The rearrangement links TRBV18 to TRBJ1-3; tentative D call: TRBD1 (5 bases). Deletions cut 2 bases from V and 4 bases from J, with 12 bases between. The CDR3 sequence is 15 residues long. Germline-derived CDR1 and CDR2 are KGHSH and LQKENI. CDR3 protein: CASSPSVGQGNTIYF. In DNA form, the CDR3 reads TGTGCCAGCTCACCATCCGTGGGGCAGGGAAACACCATATATTTT.

The chain employs TRBV6-1 and TRBJ2-5, with D tentatively TRBD1 (6 bases). Germline V CDR1 and CDR2: MNHNS, SASEGT. V shed 3 bases and J shed 3 bases, with 17 bases lying between them. The CDR3 is 16 residues long. This CDR3 is CASSEWGKGVEETQYF. The CDR3 bases are TGTGCCAGCAGTGAGTGGGGCAAGGGGGTAGAAGAGACCCAGTACTTC.

The CDR3 nucleotides are TGTGCCAGTAGTCCCTCTCGAGGGAGTAGTTTTTCAGATACGCAGTATTTT. Amino acid sequence: CASSPSRGSSFSDTQYF. This chain joins TRBV19 and TRBJ2-3, with D perhaps TRBD2 (5 bases). Germline CDR1 is LNHDA and CDR2 is SQIVND (reference sequence). V lost 5 bases to trimming and J lost 4 bases, with 22 bases between them. This CDR3 region has 17 residues.

The chain has TRBV7-2 and TRBJ2-5, with a tentative D call TRBD1 (6 bases). The end of the DNA fits TRBJ2-7 better, so the J call may be wrong. This CDR3 has 14 residues. Germline V gene sequence: CDR1 SGHTA, CDR2 FQGNSA. Here the CDR3 reads CASRLTGNSYEQYF. As DNA, the CDR3 is TGTGCCAGCAGACTAACAGGGAACTCCTACGAGCAGTACTTC.

This clone is deemed large (0.1 to 1%). The V call is TRBV12-5, the J call TRBJ2-1; 8 bases are shared with TRBD2. The CDR3 loop spans 15 amino acids. CDR1 is LGHNT, CDR2 FRNRAP, per germline. Trimming cost V 5 bases and J 4 bases; bases outside gene matches: 7. In DNA form, the CDR3 reads TGTGCTAGTGGTCGCGGACTAGCTACGTACAATGAGCAGTTCTTC. Translation gives CASGRGLATYNEQFF.

The chain uses TRBV6-5 and TRBJ2-1; a weak D match, TRBD2 (5 bases). The CDR3 spans 14 residues. V was cut by 5 bases and J by 9 bases, with 17 bases left in between. Germline values: CDR1 MNHEY, CDR2 SVGAGI. Here the CDR3 reads CASSPGITVGEQFF. The CDR3 DNA follows: TGTGCCAGCAGTCCCGGGATCACGGTCGGTGAGCAGTTCTTC.

J is TRBJ2-1 and V is TRBV7-2, with 8 bases aligning to TRBD2. The germline V gene has CDR1 SGHTA and CDR2 FQGNSA. V lost 0 bases and J lost 4; bases outside the gene matches: 2. The CDR3 consists of 15 residues. The CDR3 region is CASSLASGTYNEQFF. The CDR3 DNA follows: TGTGCCAGCAGCTTAGCTAGCGGGACTTACAATGAGCAGTTCTTC. Variable domain in full (rest from reference TRBV7-2 and TRBJ2-1): GAGVSQSPSNKVTEKGKDVELRCDPISGHTALYWYRQSLGQGLEFLIYFQGNSAPDKSGLPSDRFSAERTGGSVSTLTIQRTQQEDSAVYLCASSLASGTYNEQFFGPGTRLTVL.

The V call is TRBV25-1, the J call TRBJ2-2; TRBD2 might be the D (7 bases). This CDR3 spans 16 amino acids. CDR1 is MGHDK and CDR2 is SYGVNS in the germline V gene. Trimming removed 1 base at V and 3 bases at J, with 12 bases between. The CDR3 DNA reads TGTGCCAGCAGTGAATTCCGCGGGGGCGACACCGGGGAGCTGTTTTTT. The encoded protein is CASSEFRGGDTGELFF.